Reported below is one T cell receptor (beta chain). TCRdb's table, derived via immunoSEQ multiplex PCR, lists solely in-frame clones and lacks some. This table has 150,000 to 200,000 clones, approximately 92% appearing once. CDR1 MGHRA and CDR2 YSYEKL come from the germline V gene. The CDR3 contains 14 residues. Trimming left V 0 bases short and J 8 bases short, with 11 bases between. These data come from a study of blood T cell repertoires in COVID-19. Study-wide context: Samples representing acute and convalescent COVID-19 were sourced from the United States, Italy and Spain. T cells, B-cell-depleted T cells, or PBMCs provided the cDNA or gDNA that served as material.

Sequencing input: peripheral blood. The rearrangement uses TRBV4-1 and TRBJ2-1; maybe TRBD1 (5 bases). The source is a woman in her forties or fifties with acute or convalescent COVID-19. CDR3 bases: TGCGCCAGCAGCCAAGAACAGGAATCCGATGAGCAGTTCTTC. Its translation is CASSQEQESDEQFF.